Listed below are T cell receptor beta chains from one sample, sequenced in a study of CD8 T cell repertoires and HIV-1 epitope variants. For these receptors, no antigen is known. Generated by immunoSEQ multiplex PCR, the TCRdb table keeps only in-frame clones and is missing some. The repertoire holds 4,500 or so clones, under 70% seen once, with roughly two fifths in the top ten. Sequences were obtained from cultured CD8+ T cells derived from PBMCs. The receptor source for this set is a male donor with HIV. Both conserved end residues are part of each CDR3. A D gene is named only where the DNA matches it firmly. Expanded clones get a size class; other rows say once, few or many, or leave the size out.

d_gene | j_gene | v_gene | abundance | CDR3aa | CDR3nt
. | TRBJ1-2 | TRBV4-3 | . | CASSQGLGTSYGYTF | TGCGCCAGCAGCCAAGGTCTCGGGACTTCCTATGGCTACACCTTC
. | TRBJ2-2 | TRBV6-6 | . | CASSSDSTGELFF | TGTGCCAGCAGCTCGGACAGCACCGGGGAGCTGTTTTTT
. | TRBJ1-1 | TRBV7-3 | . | CASRDSGNTEAFF | TGTGCCAGCAGGGACTCAGGGAACACTGAAGCTTTCTTT
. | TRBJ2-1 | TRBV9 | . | CASSVGSANEQFF | TGTGCCAGCAGCGTAGGGTCAGCCAATGAGCAGTTCTTC
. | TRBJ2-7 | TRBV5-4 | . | CASSASGQRGEQYF | TGTGCCAGCAGCGCCTCGGGGCAGAGGGGCGAGCAGTACTTC
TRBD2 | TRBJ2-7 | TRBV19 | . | CASSISLAGNYEQYF | TGTGCCAGTAGTATTTCACTAGCGGGGAACTACGAGCAGTACTTC
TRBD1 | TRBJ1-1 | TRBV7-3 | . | CASSRQGAGTEAFF | TGTGCCAGCAGCCGACAGGGGGCAGGCACTGAAGCTTTCTTT
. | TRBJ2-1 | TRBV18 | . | CASSPPTDNEQFF | TGTGCCAGCTCACCCCCGACAGACAATGAGCAGTTCTTC
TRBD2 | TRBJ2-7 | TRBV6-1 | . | CASSPRTSGPYEQYF | TGTGCCAGCAGCCCAAGGACTAGCGGGCCCTACGAGCAGTACTTC
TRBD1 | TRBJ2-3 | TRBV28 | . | CASSPAHRGQTDTQYF | TGTGCCAGCAGTCCGGCCCACAGGGGGCAGACAGATACGCAGTATTTT
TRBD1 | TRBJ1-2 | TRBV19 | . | CASSIGGGGARNGYTF | TGTGCCAGTAGTATAGGAGGAGGGGGCGCGAGGAATGGCTACACCTTC
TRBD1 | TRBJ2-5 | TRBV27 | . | CASSPRSTGGETQYF | TGTGCCAGCAGCCCGCGATCGACAGGGGGAGAGACCCAGTACTTC
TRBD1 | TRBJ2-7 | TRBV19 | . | CASSIGTGAGYEQYF | TGTGCCAGTAGTATCGGGACAGGGGCGGGCTACGAGCAGTACTTC
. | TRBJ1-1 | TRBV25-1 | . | CASSEYGGGNTEAFF | TGTGCCAGCAGTGAATACGGGGGCGGGAACACTGAAGCTTTCTTT
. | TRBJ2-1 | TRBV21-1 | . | CASSPGGGRDRRFYNEQFF | TGTGCCAGCAGCCCCGGGGGTGGGCGGGACAGGAGATTCTACAATGAGCAGTTCTTC
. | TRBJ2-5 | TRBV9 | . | CASSSAGIDQETQYF | TGTGCCAGCAGCTCCGCCGGGATAGATCAAGAGACCCAGTACTTC
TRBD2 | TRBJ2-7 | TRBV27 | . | CASSLAGGPDEQYF | TGTGCCAGCAGTTTAGCGGGAGGGCCGGACGAGCAGTACTTC
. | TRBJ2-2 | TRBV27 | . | CASSFSPTGELFF | TGTGCCAGCAGTTTTAGTCCCACCGGGGAGCTGTTTTTT
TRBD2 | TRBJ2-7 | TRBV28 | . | CASSSPRLAGVHEQYF | TGTGCCAGCAGTTCCCCCCGACTAGCGGGAGTCCACGAGCAGTACTTC
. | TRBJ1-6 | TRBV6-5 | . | CASKIQDNSPLHF | TGTGCCAGCAAAATACAAGATAATTCACCCCTCCACTTT
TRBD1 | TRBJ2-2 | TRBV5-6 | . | CASSTAGDSLTTGELFF | TGTGCCAGCAGCACCGCCGGGGACAGCTTGACCACCGGGGAGCTGTTTTTT
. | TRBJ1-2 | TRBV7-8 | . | CASSLEEVSNYGYTF | TGTGCCAGCAGCTTAGAAGAGGTTTCGAACTATGGCTACACCTTC
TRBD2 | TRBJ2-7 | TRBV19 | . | CASSPGLANYEQYF | TGTGCCAGTAGCCCCGGACTAGCGAACTACGAGCAGTACTTC
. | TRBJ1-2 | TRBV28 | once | CATETQGSYGYTF | TGTGCCACGGAAACACAGGGATCCTATGGCTACACCTTC
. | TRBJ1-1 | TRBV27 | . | CASSLLIGSGDTEAFF | TGTGCCAGCAGTCTCTTGATAGGGAGCGGGGACACTGAAGCTTTCTTT
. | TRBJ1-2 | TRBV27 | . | CASSLSAGSQIYGYTF | TGTGCCAGCAGTTTATCGGCAGGGAGTCAAATCTATGGCTACACCTTC
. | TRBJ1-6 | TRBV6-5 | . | CASSSQGHNSPLHF | TGTGCCAGCAGTTCTCAGGGGCATAATTCACCCCTCCACTTT
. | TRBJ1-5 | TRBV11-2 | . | CASSPDPLVRPQHF | TGTGCCAGCAGCCCCGACCCACTGGTCCGGCCCCAGCATTTT
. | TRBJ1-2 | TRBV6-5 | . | CASTGENYGYTF | TGTGCCAGCACCGGGGAAAACTATGGCTACACCTTC
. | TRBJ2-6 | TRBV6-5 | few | CASSPSGNVLTF | TGTGCCAGCAGCCCCTCGGGCAACGTCCTGACTTTC
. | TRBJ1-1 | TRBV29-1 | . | CSKESRQDWDTEAFF | TGCAGCAAAGAATCGCGACAGGACTGGGACACTGAAGCTTTCTTT
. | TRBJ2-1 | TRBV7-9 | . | CASIRESGTWGFF | TGTGCCAGCATCCGAGAGTCCGGGACTTGGGGGTTCTTC
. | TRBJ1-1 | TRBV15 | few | CATSRDRGLNTEAFF | TGTGCCACCAGCAGAGACCGGGGTTTAAACACTGAAGCTTTCTTT
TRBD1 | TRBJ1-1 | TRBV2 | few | CASSERRGTIMNTEAFF | TGTGCCAGCAGTGAACGCAGGGGGACCATCATGAACACTGAAGCTTTCTTT
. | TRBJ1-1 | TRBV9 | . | CASSAGEILNTEAFF | TGTGCCAGCAGCGCCGGGGAGATTTTGAACACTGAAGCTTTCTTT
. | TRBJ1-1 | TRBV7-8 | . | CASSPGLGGVGEAFF | TGTGCCAGCAGCCCCGGCCTCGGTGGAGTAGGTGAAGCTTTCTTT
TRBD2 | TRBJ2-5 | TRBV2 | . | CASSPRAGDVETQYF | TGTGCCAGCAGCCCTAGAGCGGGAGATGTTGAGACCCAGTACTTC
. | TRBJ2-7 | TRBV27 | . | CASTYTSGYEQYF | TGTGCCAGCACCTACACCTCCGGCTACGAGCAGTACTTC
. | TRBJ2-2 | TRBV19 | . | CASSLRPRTTNTGELFF | TGTGCCAGTAGTCTGCGGCCCCGTACTACGAACACCGGGGAGCTGTTTTTT
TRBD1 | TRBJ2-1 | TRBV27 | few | CASSLEGTGYNEQFF | TGTGCCAGCAGCTTAGAAGGGACAGGCTACAATGAGCAGTTCTTC
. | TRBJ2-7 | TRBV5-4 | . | CASSLTGGDYEQYF | TGTGCCAGCAGCTTGACAGGGGGGGACTACGAGCAGTACTTC
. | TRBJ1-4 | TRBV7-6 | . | CASSHQLTPLHEKLFF | TGTGCCAGCAGCCATCAATTGACACCGCTGCATGAAAAACTGTTTTTT
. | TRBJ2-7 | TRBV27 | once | CASSWGGGFNEQYF | TGTGCCAGCAGTTGGGGTGGGGGCTTCAACGAGCAGTACTTC
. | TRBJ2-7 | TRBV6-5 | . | CASSSDVSAYEQYF | TGTGCCAGCAGTTCAGATGTCTCGGCCTACGAGCAGTACTTC
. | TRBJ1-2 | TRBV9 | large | CASSFVGSGAYGYTF | TGTGCCAGCAGCTTCGTAGGGTCTGGAGCTTATGGCTACACCTTC
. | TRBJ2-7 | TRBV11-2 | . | CASSHQGYTYEQYF | TGTGCCAGCAGCCATCAAGGCTATACGTACGAGCAGTACTTC
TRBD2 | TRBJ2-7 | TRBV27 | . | CASSLSASGGYEQYF | TGTGCCAGCAGTTTATCGGCTAGCGGGGGCTACGAGCAGTACTTC
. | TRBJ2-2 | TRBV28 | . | CASLTGNTGELFF | TGTGCCAGTTTGACAGGGAACACCGGGGAGCTGTTTTTT
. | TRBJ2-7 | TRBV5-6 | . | CASSPPDTNYEQYF | TGTGCCAGCAGCCCGCCGGACACCAACTACGAGCAGTACTTC
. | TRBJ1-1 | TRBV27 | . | CASSPPGPFSPEAFF | TGTGCCAGCAGTCCTCCCGGGCCTTTTTCGCCTGAAGCTTTCTTT
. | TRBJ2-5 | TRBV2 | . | CASHRTDRVLETQYF | TGTGCCAGTCACAGGACAGATCGGGTCTTAGAGACCCAGTACTTC
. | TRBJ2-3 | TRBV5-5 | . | CASSPRPTENTDTQYF | TGTGCCAGCAGCCCAAGACCGACAGAAAACACAGATACGCAGTATTTT